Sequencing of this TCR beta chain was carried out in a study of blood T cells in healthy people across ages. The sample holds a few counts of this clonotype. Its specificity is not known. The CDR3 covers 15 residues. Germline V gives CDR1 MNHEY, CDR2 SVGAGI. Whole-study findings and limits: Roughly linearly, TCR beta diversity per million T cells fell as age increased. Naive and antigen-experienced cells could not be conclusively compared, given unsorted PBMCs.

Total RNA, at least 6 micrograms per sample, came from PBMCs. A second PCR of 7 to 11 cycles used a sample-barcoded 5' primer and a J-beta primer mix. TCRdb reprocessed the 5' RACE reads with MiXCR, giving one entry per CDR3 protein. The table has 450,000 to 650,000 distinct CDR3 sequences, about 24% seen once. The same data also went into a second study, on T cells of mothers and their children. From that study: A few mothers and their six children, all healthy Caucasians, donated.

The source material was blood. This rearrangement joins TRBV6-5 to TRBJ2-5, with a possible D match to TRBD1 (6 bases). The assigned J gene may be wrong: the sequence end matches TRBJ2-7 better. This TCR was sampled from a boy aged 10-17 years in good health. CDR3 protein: CASSPRPQGLSEQYF. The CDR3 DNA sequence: TGTGCCAGCAGTCCCCGACCACAGGGTTTGAGCGAGCAGTACTTC.